This TCR beta chain originates from a study of blood T cells in healthy people across ages. Findings and caveats of the study: A roughly linear fall in TCR beta diversity per million T cells was seen with increasing age. Across samples, TCR beta diversity tracked strongly with naive T cell percentage. It was not known whether donors were CMV positive (a possible confounder of expanded clonotype changes).

In regard to this clonotype: The antigen remains unidentified.

Donor samples were obtained from healthy Caucasian individuals from Russia, aged about 6 to 90. Through a sample-barcoded 5' primer and a J-beta primer mix, a second PCR was run for roughly 7 to 11 cycles. TCRdb reprocessed the 5' RACE reads with MiXCR, giving one entry per CDR3 protein. The profile shows 1,500,000 or so distinct CDR3 sequences, around 40% of them singletons. CDR1 and CDR2 (germline): MNHEY, SVGEGT. The CDR3 has 14 residues. J gave up 3 bases and V 5 bases, and 4 bases lay outside the gene matches. The specimen was blood. The J gene is TRBJ2-1, the V gene TRBV6-2 or TRBV6-3; 7 bases align to TRBD2. The clonotype was recovered from a woman aged 18-29 years in good health. CDR3 region: CASSRGEVYNEQFF. CDR3 DNA: TGTGCCAGCAGTCGGGGGGAGGTCTACAATGAGCAGTTCTTC.